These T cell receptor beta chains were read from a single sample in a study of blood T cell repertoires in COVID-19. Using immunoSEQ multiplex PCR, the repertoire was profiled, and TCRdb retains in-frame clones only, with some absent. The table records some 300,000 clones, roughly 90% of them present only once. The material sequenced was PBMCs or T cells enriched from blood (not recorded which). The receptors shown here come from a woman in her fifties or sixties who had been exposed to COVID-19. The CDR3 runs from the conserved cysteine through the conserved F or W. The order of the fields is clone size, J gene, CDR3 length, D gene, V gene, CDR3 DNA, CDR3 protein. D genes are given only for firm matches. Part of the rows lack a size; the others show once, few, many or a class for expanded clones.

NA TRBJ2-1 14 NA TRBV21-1 TGTGCCAGCAGGAGGGTCCGATTGATGGATGAGCAGTTCTTC CASRRVRLMDEQFF
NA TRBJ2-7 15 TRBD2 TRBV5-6 TGTGCCAGCAGACTCGGGACTAGCGGGGGTGTGGGGCAGTACTTC CASRLGTSGGVGQYF
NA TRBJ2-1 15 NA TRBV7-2 TGTGCCAGCAGCTTAGCGGGGGGAGGCGACAATGAGCAGTTCTTC CASSLAGGGDNEQFF
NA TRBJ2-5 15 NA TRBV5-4 TGTGCCAGCAGCTTGGTAGGACAGAATATGGAGACCCAGTACTTC CASSLVGQNMETQYF
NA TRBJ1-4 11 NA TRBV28 TGTGCCTCCATGAGGGGGGAAAAACTGTTTTTT CASMRGEKLFF
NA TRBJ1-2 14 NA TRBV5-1 TGCGCCAGCAGCTTGGAGCAGGGTCGCTATGGCTACACCTTC CASSLEQGRYGYTF
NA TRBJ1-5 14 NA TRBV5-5 TGTGCCAGCAGCATTGACGGGAACAATCAGCCCCAGCATTTT CASSIDGNNQPQHF
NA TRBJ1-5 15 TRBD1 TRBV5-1 TGCGCCAGCAGCTTGGCCGGTCAGGGGGGCCAGCCCCAGCATTTT CASSLAGQGGQPQHF
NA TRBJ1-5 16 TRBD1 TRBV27 TGTGCCAGCAGTAGATCCGGGACAGGAAGCAATCAGCCCCAGCATTTT CASSRSGTGSNQPQHF
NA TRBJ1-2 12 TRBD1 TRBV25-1 TGTGCCAGCACGAGTGCACAGGACAGGGCAACCTTC CASTSAQDRATF
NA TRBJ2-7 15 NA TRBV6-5 TGTGCCAGCAGGGGTCGGGCGGGGCGGACGTACGAGCAGTACTTC CASRGRAGRTYEQYF
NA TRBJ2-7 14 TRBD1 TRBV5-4 TGTGCCAGCAGCCGGGGACAGGGGAAGAACGAGCAGTACTTC CASSRGQGKNEQYF
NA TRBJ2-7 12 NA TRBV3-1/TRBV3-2 TGTGCCAGCAGCCAACAGGGCCACGAGCAGTACTTC CASSQQGHEQYF
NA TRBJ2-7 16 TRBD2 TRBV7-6 TGTGCCAGCAGCCCCGGACTAGCGGGGGCTAACTACGAGCAGTACTTC CASSPGLAGANYEQYF
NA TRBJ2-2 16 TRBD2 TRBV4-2 TGTGCCAGCAGCCTCTCAAGGAGCGGGGGCACCGGGGAGCTGTTTTTT CASSLSRSGGTGELFF
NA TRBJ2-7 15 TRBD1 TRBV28 TGTGCCAGCAGGCAAACCGGGACAGACTCCTACGAGCAGTACTTC CASRQTGTDSYEQYF
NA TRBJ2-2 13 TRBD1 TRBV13 TGTGCCAGCAGCCTAGAGGGACAGGGGGAGCTGTTTTTT CASSLEGQGELFF
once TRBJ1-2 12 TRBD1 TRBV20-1 TGCAGTGCTAGTCGGGACAGACGAGGCTACACCTTC CSASRDRRGYTF
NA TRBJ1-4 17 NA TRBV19 TGTGCCAGTAGGATACAGGGAGGGCTCGGAACTAATGAAAAACTGTTTTTT CASRIQGGLGTNEKLFF
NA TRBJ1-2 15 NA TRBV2 TGTGCCAGCAGTTTGGACAGCGGAAATAACTATGGCTACACCTTC CASSLDSGNNYGYTF
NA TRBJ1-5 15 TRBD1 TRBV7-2 TGTGCCAGCAGCTCCGCCCCCGTGACAGGGCAACCCCAGCATTTT CASSSAPVTGQPQHF
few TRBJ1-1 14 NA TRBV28 TGTGCCAGCAGTTTACCGGGACAGAACACTGAAGCTTTCTTT CASSLPGQNTEAFF
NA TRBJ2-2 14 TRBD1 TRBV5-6 TGTGCCAGCAGCCTTTACAGGGGCACCGGGGAGCTGTTTTTT CASSLYRGTGELFF
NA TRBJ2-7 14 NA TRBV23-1 TGCGCCAGCAGTCAATACCGGGTTACCAACGAGCAGTACTTC CASSQYRVTNEQYF
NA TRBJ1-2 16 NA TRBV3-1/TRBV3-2 TGTGCCAGCAGCCGGCTCCCTTTGGGAGGCGACTATGGCTACACCTTC CASSRLPLGGDYGYTF
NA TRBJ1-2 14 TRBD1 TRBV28 TGTGCCAGCAAAAGGACAGGGGATTTCTATGGCTACACCTTC CASKRTGDFYGYTF